This entry features one TCR beta chain sequence. CDR1 is SGHNT, CDR2 YENEEA, per germline. The V segment lost 5 bases and the J segment 5 bases; nucleotides outside the gene matches: 18. The CDR3 spans 19 residues. This sample is part of a study of blood T cell repertoires in COVID-19. As for the study in general: COVID-19 samples collected from the United States, Italy and Spain covered acute and convalescent phases. In each case, the material was cDNA or gDNA derived from T cells, B-cell-depleted T cells, or PBMCs.

Per the authors' pipeline: Scientists estimated how many nucleated cells there were by amplifying reference gene primers. The method was immunoSEQ multiplex PCR; TCRdb's version includes in-frame clones alone and lacks a portion of them. V and J calls and clone size come straight from that table; D and trimming were deduced from the DNA. The data contain under 200,000 clones, around 83% of them singletons. This chain connects TRBV11-3 to TRBJ1-1; TRBD1 agrees at 12 bases. Sequencing used peripheral blood. This sequence was found in a human donor in a cohort sampled during active COVID-19. The CDR3 protein is CASSLGRSGTGGAGTEAFF. DNA for the CDR3: TGTGCCAGCAGCCTTGGGCGATCCGGGACAGGGGGCGCAGGAACTGAAGCTTTCTTT.